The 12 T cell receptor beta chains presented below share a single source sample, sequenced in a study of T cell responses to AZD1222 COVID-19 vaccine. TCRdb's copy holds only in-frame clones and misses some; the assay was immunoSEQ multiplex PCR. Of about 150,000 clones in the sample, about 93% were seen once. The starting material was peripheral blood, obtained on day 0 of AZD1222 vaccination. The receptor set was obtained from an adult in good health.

The CDR3 loop reads CASRIGDTEAFF. CDR3 nucleotides: TGTGCCAGCAGGATAGGGGACACTGAAGCTTTCTTT. The gene calls are TRBV12-3 or TRBV12-4 and TRBJ1-1; TRBD1 is a possible D gene (5 bases). V was pared by 6 bases and J by 3 bases, with 8 bases between. The CDR3 runs to 12 residues.

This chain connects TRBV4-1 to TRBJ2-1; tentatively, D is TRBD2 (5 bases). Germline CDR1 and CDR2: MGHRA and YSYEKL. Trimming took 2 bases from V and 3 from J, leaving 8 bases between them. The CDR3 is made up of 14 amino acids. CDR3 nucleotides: TGCGCCAGCAGCCAATTTGACTACTACAATGAGCAGTTCTTC. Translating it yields CASSQFDYYNEQFF.

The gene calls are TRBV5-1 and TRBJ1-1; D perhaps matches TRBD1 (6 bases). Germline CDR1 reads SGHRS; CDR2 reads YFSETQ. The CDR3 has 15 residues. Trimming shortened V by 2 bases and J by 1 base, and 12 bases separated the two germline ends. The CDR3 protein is CASSFEDSANTEAFF. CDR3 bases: TGCGCCAGCAGCTTTGAGGACAGCGCGAACACTGAAGCTTTCTTT.

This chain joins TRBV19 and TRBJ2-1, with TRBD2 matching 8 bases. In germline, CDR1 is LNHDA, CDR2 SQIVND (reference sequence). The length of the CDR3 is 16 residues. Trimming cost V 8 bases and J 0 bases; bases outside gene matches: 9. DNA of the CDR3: TGTGCCAGTTCGAGCGGGGGACGAAGCTCCTACAATGAGCAGTTCTTC. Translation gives CASSSGGRSSYNEQFF. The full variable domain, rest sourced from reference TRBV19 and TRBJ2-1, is DGGITQSPKYLFRKEGQNVTLSCEQNLNHDAMYWYRQDPGQGLRLIYYSQIVNDFQKGDIAEGYSVSREKKESFPLTVTSAQKNPTAFYLCASSSGGRSSYNEQFFGPGTRLTVL.

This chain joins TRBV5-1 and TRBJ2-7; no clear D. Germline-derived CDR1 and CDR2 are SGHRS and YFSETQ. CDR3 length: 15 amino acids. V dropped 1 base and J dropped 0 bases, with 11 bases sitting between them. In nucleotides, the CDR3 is TGCGCCAGCAGCTTGTTGCCGGAAAGCTCCTACGAGCAGTACTTC. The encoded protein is CASSLLPESSYEQYF.

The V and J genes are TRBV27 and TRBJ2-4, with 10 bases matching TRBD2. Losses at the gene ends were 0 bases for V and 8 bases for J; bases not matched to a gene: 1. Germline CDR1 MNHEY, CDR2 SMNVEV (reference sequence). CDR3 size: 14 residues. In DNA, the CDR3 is TGTGCCAGCAGTTTATCAGCGGGGGGGGACATTCAGTACTTC. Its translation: CASSLSAGGDIQYF.

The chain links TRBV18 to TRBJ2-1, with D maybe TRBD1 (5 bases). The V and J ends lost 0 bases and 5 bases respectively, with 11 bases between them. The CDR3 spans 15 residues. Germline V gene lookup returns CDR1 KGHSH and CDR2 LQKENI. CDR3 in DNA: TGTGCCAGCTCACCACCTGGGGCGCGGAACAATGAGCAGTTCTTC. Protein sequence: CASSPPGARNNEQFF.

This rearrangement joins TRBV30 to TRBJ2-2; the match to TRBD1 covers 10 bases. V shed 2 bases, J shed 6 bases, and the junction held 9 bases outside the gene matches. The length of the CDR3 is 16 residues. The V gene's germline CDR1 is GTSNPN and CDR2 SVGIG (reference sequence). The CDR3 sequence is CAWSLGTGVNSGELFF. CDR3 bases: TGTGCCTGGAGTCTAGGGACAGGGGTGAATTCCGGGGAGCTGTTTTTT.

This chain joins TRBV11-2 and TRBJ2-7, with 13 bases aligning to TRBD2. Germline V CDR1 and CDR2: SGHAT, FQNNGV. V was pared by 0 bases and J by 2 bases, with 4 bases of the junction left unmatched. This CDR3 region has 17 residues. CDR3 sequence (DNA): TGTGCCAGCAGCTTAGACGCGGGGACTAGCGGGACCTACGAGCAGTACTTC. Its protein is CASSLDAGTSGTYEQYF. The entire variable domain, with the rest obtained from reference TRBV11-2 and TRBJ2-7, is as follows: EAGVAQSPRYKIIEKRQSVAFWCNPISGHATLYWYQQILGQGPKLLIQFQNNGVVDDSQLPKDRFSAERLKGVDSTLKIQPAKLEDSAVYLCASSLDAGTSGTYEQYFGPGTRLTVT.

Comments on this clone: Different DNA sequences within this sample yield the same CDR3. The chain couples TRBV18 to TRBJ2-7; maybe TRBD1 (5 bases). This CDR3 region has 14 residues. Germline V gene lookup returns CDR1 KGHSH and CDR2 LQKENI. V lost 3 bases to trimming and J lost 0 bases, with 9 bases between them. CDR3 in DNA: TGTGCCAGCTCACCCCAGGGTAGCTCCTACGAGCAGTACTTC. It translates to CASSPQGSSYEQYF.

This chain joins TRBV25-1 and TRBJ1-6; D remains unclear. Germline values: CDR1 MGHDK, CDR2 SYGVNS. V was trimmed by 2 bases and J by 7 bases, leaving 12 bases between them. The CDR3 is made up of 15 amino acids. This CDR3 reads CASSEEGARNSPLHF. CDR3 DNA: TGTGCCAGCAGTGAAGAGGGTGCTCGAAATTCACCCCTCCACTTT.

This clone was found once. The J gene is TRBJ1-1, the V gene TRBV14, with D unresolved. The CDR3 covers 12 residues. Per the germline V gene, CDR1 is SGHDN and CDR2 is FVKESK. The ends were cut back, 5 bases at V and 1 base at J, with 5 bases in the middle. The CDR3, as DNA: TGTGCCAGCAGCTATTGGAACACTGAAGCTTTCTTT. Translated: CASSYWNTEAFF. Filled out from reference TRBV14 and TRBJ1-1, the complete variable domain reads EAGVTQFPSHSVIEKGQTVTLRCDPISGHDNLYWYRRVMGKEIKFLLHFVKESKQDESGMPNNRFLAERTGGTYSTLKVQPAELEDSGVYFCASSYWNTEAFFGQGTRLTVV.